The 5 T cell receptor beta chains below come from one sample, sequenced in a study of tumor-infiltrating lymphocytes in localized non-small cell lung cancer. Clones were sequenced by immunoSEQ multiplex PCR, and TCRdb holds only the in-frame ones, with some missing. Among about 15,000 clones listed, 70% to 85% were seen once. The sequencing input was lung tumor tissue. These receptors originate from a human donor with non-small cell lung cancer.

V is TRBV6-1 and J is TRBJ2-6; no clear D gene. The CDR3 is 15 amino acids. V was trimmed by 2 bases and J by 4 bases, leaving 9 bases between them. CDR1 is MNHNS and CDR2 is SASEGT in the germline V gene. CDR3 nucleotide sequence: TGTGCCAGCAGTGAAATGAACTACGGGGCCAACGTCCTGACTTTC. Translating gives CASSEMNYGANVLTF.

This chain joins TRBV2 and TRBJ1-1; D might be TRBD1 (5 bases). This CDR3 has 13 residues. V was shortened by 5 bases and J by 1 base, with 8 bases between the two germline ends. CDR1 and CDR2 (germline): SNHLY, FYNNEI. The CDR3 DNA follows: TGTGCCAGCAGTTTGACAGCGAACACTGAAGCTTTCTTT. Protein product: CASSLTANTEAFF.

The chain links TRBV2 to TRBJ2-7, with 9 bases identical to TRBD1. V shed 7 bases, J shed 3 bases, and the junction held 19 bases outside the gene matches. Per the germline V gene, CDR1 is SNHLY and CDR2 is FYNNEI. The CDR3 sequence is 18 residues long. The CDR3 spells CASNPRDRAYPPYYEQYF. The CDR3 region has the DNA TGTGCCAGCAATCCTCGGGACAGGGCCTATCCCCCTTACTACGAGCAGTACTTC.

This chain links TRBV7-3 with TRBJ2-1, with a weak D call TRBD2 (5 bases). The germline CDR1 and CDR2 sequences are SGHTA and FQGTGA. V was pared by 4 bases and J by 9 bases, with 13 bases between. The CDR3 covers 13 residues. The CDR3 region has the DNA TGTGCCAGCAGCTCCTGGGTAGGGAGTGAGCAGTTCTTC. It is translated as CASSSWVGSEQFF.

This clone was detected a few times. This chain joins TRBV28 and TRBJ2-7, with D unresolved. Trimming took off 6 bases at V and 5 bases at J, with 17 bases between the two ends. The length of the CDR3 is 14 residues. Germline V lookup: CDR1 MDHEN, CDR2 SYDVKM. The CDR3 coding sequence is TGTGCCAGCAGCTCGCTTTCAAACTCGGACGAGCAGTACTTC. Amino acids: CASSSLSNSDEQYF. The whole variable domain, remainder taken from reference TRBV28 and TRBJ2-7, is DVKVTQSSRYLVKRTGEKVFLECVQDMDHENMFWYRQDPGLGLRLIYFSYDVKMKEKGDIPEGYSVSREKKERFSLILESASTNQTSMYLCASSSLSNSDEQYFGPGTRLTVT.